These 20 T cell receptor beta chains were sequenced from one sample in a study of T cell responses to AZD1222 COVID-19 vaccine. Profiled with immunoSEQ multiplex PCR; TCRdb holds only in-frame clones, not every one. Of roughly 71,000 clones in the sample, around 85% were seen once. This specimen was peripheral blood, taken on day 0 of AZD1222 vaccination. The receptors were sampled from an adult in good health.

This chain links TRBV7-9 with TRBJ1-2; possibly TRBD1 for D (6 bases). Germline V gene lookup returns CDR1 SEHNR and CDR2 FQNEAQ (reference sequence). The CDR3 spans 15 residues. Deletions cut 3 bases from V and 6 bases from J, with 17 bases between. DNA for the CDR3: TGTGCCAGCAGCTTCGTCGATGCAGGGGATGATGGCTACACCTTC. Translated, it gives CASSFVDAGDDGYTF.

This clone appeared a single time. CDR3: CASSWTAPQTKYGYTF. The CDR3 coding sequence is TGTGCCAGCAGCTGGACAGCTCCACAAACAAAGTATGGCTACACCTTC. The chain recombines TRBV5-4 with TRBJ1-2; D may be TRBD1 (6 bases). There are 16 residues in the CDR3. Trimming removed 3 bases from V and 5 bases from J, with 20 bases in between. Germline CDR1 is SGHNT and CDR2 is YYREEE (reference sequence).

The CDR3 DNA sequence: TGTGCCAGCAGATCCCAGGGGGGGGAGCAGTTCTTC. Translation gives CASRSQGGEQFF. The rearrangement joins TRBV12-3 or TRBV12-4 to TRBJ2-1; the D call may be TRBD1 or TRBD2 (7 bases each). CDR3 size: 12 residues. V was trimmed by 6 bases and J by 10 bases, leaving 13 bases between them.

The rearrangement joins TRBV5-1 to TRBJ2-1; D may be TRBD2 (5 bases). Germline CDR1 SGHRS, CDR2 YFSETQ. Trimming left V 4 bases short and J 8 bases short, with 16 bases between. This CDR3 has 14 amino acids. For the CDR3, the DNA is TGCGCCAGCAGCCCCCGCCGGGATGGGGATGAGCAGTTCTTC. It encodes CASSPRRDGDEQFF. Combining the CDR3 with reference TRBV5-1 and TRBJ2-1 gives the whole variable domain KAGVTQTPRYLIKTRGQQVTLSCSPISGHRSVSWYQQTPGQGLQFLFEYFSETQRNKGNFPGRFSGRQFSNSRSEMNVSTLELGDSALYLCASSPRRDGDEQFFGPGTRLTVL.

As DNA, the CDR3 is TGTGCCAGTAGTATGGGACAGGGGCACACTGAAGCTTTCTTT. Protein product: CASSMGQGHTEAFF. The V and J genes are TRBV19 and TRBJ1-1, with 10 bases lining up with TRBD1. The CDR3 length is 14 residues. After removal of 3 bases from V and 3 bases from J, the junction contained 1 base not matched to a gene. Germline CDR1 is LNHDA and CDR2 is SQIVND (reference sequence).

This clone has just a few counts. The chain couples TRBV6-6 to TRBJ2-1; no clear D. The CDR3 length is 11 residues. The germline V and J ends were trimmed by 4 bases and 8 bases, with 6 bases remaining between them. Looked up from germline, CDR1 is MNHNY and CDR2 is SVGAGI (reference sequence). The CDR3 loop is CASSSKHEQFF. The CDR3 DNA is TGTGCCAGCAGTTCCAAACATGAGCAGTTCTTC.

The chain employs TRBV11-3 and TRBJ2-1; 12 positions agree with TRBD1. The CDR3 contains 16 residues. The germline V gene encodes CDR1 SGHNT and CDR2 YENEEA. Trimming at V came to 2 bases and at J to 6 bases, leaving 5 bases not matched to a gene. The CDR3: CASSLRSGQGANEQFF. The DNA for the CDR3 is TGTGCCAGCAGCTTAAGGTCGGGACAGGGGGCCAATGAGCAGTTCTTC.

The chain couples TRBV2 to TRBJ2-7, with 10 bases lining up with TRBD1. This CDR3 has 13 amino acids. Germline lookup yields CDR1 SNHLY and CDR2 FYNNEI. V trimming: 7 bases; J trimming: 4 bases; junction bases outside the gene matches: 4. CDR3 in DNA: TGTGCCAGCATTGGGACAGGGGCTTACGAGCAGTACTTC. Protein sequence: CASIGTGAYEQYF.

This chain connects TRBV6-1 to TRBJ1-5, with TRBD1 identical over 9 bases. The length of the CDR3 is 17 residues. Germline assignment: CDR1 MNHNS and CDR2 SASEGT. V dropped 3 bases and J dropped 1; count of bases not matched to a gene: 7. This chain's CDR3 is CASSEGGQGLSNQPQHF. CDR3 sequence (DNA): TGTGCCAGCAGTGAGGGGGGACAGGGTTTAAGCAATCAGCCCCAGCATTTT.

The V call is TRBV11-2, the J call TRBJ2-1; 9 positions match TRBD2. This CDR3 spans 14 amino acids. V lost 2 bases, J lost 5 bases, and 1 base stayed unmatched. Germline CDR1 is SGHAT and CDR2 is FQNNGV. The CDR3 loop reads CASSLRLADNEQFF. DNA for the CDR3: TGTGCCAGCAGCTTACGACTAGCGGACAATGAGCAGTTCTTC.

V and J are TRBV2 and TRBJ2-2, with 11 bases lining up with TRBD2. Trimming at V came to 6 bases and at J to 5 bases, leaving 5 bases not matched to a gene. The CDR3 is 15 residues long. Germline assignment: CDR1 SNHLY and CDR2 FYNNEI. CDR3 coding DNA: TGTGCCAGCAGAACTAGCGGGGGTTTGACCGGGGAGCTGTTTTTT. Protein product: CASRTSGGLTGELFF.

The V call is TRBV4-1, the J call TRBJ1-1, with D unresolved. The V end lost 7 bases, the J end lost 4 bases, and 10 bases lay between the germline ends. This CDR3 spans 12 amino acids. Germline assignment: CDR1 MGHRA and CDR2 YSYEKL. The CDR3 DNA is TGCGCCAGCACCGGACCCGGCACTGAAGCTTTCTTT. It specifies CASTGPGTEAFF.

The chain joins TRBV6-5 to TRBJ1-2, with D possibly being TRBD1 (6 bases). Trimming stripped 6 bases from V and 1 base from J, with 15 bases between. The CDR3 extends over 15 amino acids. Per the germline V gene, CDR1 is MNHEY and CDR2 is SVGAGI. CDR3: CASRQGPLGNYGYTF. CDR3 bases: TGTGCCAGCAGACAGGGACCCCTTGGTAACTATGGCTACACCTTC.

The chain joins TRBV16 to TRBJ1-2, with TRBD1 matching over 7 bases. The CDR3 is 15 amino acids. V dropped 4 bases and J dropped 0; count of bases not matched to a gene: 5. Looked up from germline, CDR1 is KGHSY and CDR2 is FQNENV. The CDR3 protein is CASSRDRVPNYGYTF. CDR3 nucleotides: TGTGCCAGCAGCCGCGACAGGGTCCCTAACTATGGCTACACCTTC.

V gene TRBV6-5 combines with J gene TRBJ1-4; D is possibly TRBD1 (5 bases). CDR1 and CDR2 (germline): MNHEY, SVGAGI. The CDR3 is made up of 13 amino acids. V lost 6 bases and J 7 bases, leaving 12 bases between the germline ends. The CDR3 region is CASRWGNGEKLFF. The CDR3 coding sequence is TGTGCCAGCAGGTGGGGGAATGGTGAAAAACTGTTTTTT.

The chain recombines TRBV5-1 with TRBJ1-5, with unresolved D. Deletions cut 1 base from V and 2 bases from J, with 7 bases between. CDR1 is SGHRS and CDR2 is YFSETQ in the germline V gene. The CDR3 covers 14 residues. The CDR3 DNA is TGCGCCAGCAGCTTGCGCGGGGGCAATCAGCCCCAGCATTTT. Translated, it gives CASSLRGGNQPQHF.

This chain connects TRBV3-1 (or the pseudogene TRBV3-2) to TRBJ1-3; D remains unclear. The CDR3 loop spans 14 amino acids. The germline V and J ends were trimmed by 0 bases and 2 bases, with 5 bases remaining between them. Germline assignment: CDR1 LGHDT and CDR2 YNNKEL (reference sequence). Written as DNA, the CDR3 is TGTGCCAGCAGCCAAGAAGGTGCTGGAAACACCATATATTTT. This encodes CASSQEGAGNTIYF.

This chain connects TRBV7-9 to TRBJ1-2; D gene unclear. The CDR3 consists of 11 residues. Deletions cut 1 base from V and 8 bases from J, with 5 bases between. CDR1 and CDR2 (germline): SEHNR, FQNEAQ (reference sequence). The CDR3 DNA follows: TGTGCCAGCAGCTTAGTGGAAGGCTACACCTTC. This codes for CASSLVEGYTF.

The chain employs TRBV7-9 and TRBJ1-2; the D is unclear. Germline values: CDR1 SEHNR, CDR2 FQNEAQ (reference sequence). Trimming removed 4 bases from V and 5 bases from J, with 11 bases in between. This CDR3 contains 13 residues. CDR3 loop: CASSSPPGYGYTF. Here the CDR3 DNA reads TGTGCCAGCAGCTCCCCCCCGGGGTATGGCTACACCTTC.

CDR3 nucleotides: TGTGCTAGTGGTTTGGTAAACGGCGGCACCGGGGAGCTGTTTTTT. It codes for CASGLVNGGTGELFF. The J gene is TRBJ2-2, the V gene TRBV12-5; D gene uncertain. This CDR3 comprises 15 residues. Trimming stripped 0 bases from V and 4 bases from J, with 9 bases between. CDR1 LGHNT and CDR2 FRNRAP come from the germline V gene.